This paragraph covers one T cell receptor (beta chain) sequence. The data originate from a study of blood T cell repertoires in COVID-19. Study-level information: Italy, Spain and the United States were the sources of the convalescent and acute COVID-19 samples. The cDNA or gDNA used as material had been derived from T cells, B-cell-depleted T cells, or PBMCs.

The authors' processing: Nucleated cell number was recorded as an estimate derived from reference gene primer amplification. Method: immunoSEQ multiplex PCR; TCRdb's copy keeps in-frame clones and lacks some. The V and J calls and clone size were taken over from that table, and D and trimming were inferred from the DNA. The sample consists of more than 35,000 clones, about two thirds of them appearing once. CDR1 and CDR2 (germline): SGHRS, YFSETQ. This CDR3 spans 15 amino acids. Unmatched junction bases numbered 9, after V lost 4 bases and J lost 7 bases. The chain employs TRBV5-1 and TRBJ1-4, with TRBD1 matching 8 bases. The specimen sequenced was peripheral blood. The clonotype originates from a man aged 80 or over with acute or convalescent COVID-19. This CDR3 is CASSPSTGDVEKLFF. In DNA, the CDR3 is TGCGCCAGCAGCCCCTCGACAGGGGATGTTGAAAAACTGTTTTTT.